This T cell receptor beta chain originates from a study of T cell therapy after organ transplantation. The CDR3 is 14 amino acids. V was shortened by 5 bases and J by 10 bases, with 20 bases between the two germline ends. Per germline, CDR1 SGHAT and CDR2 FQDESV (reference sequence). The repertoire was sequenced with immunoSEQ multiplex PCR; TCRdb's copy has only in-frame clones and lacks some. The sample has some 47,000 clones, less than 95% seen once; the top ten hold 2.5% to 3.5%. As regards this clone: Its antigen is unknown.

V gene TRBV11-1 combines with J gene TRBJ2-5; tentatively, D is TRBD1 or TRBD2 (5 bases each). Here the sequenced sample was CD8+ T cells from blood, taken before autologous CMV-specific T cell therapy. The clonotype originates from a human patient who had received a solid organ transplant and had CMV disease. The CDR3 nucleotides read TGTGCCAGCAGCCCCTCCGGGACCAAAGGAGTCCAGTACTTC. This codes for CASSPSGTKGVQYF.